The clone carrying this T cell receptor (beta chain) was observed a handful of times. TCRdb reprocessed the 5' RACE reads via MiXCR and lists one record per CDR3 protein. The sample contains 50,000 or so distinct CDR3 sequences, about 12% of which appear only once. The sample is drawn from a study of spatial heterogeneity in lung cancer. Documented time point: blood at routine non-recurrence follow-up after resection. Trimming removed 0 bases from V and 4 bases from J, with 10 bases in between. The CDR3 sequence is 14 residues long. CDR1 is SGHRS and CDR2 is YFSETQ in the germline V gene. The receptor's source is a male donor with early-stage non-small cell lung cancer. Sequencing was performed on PBMCs, taken at follow-up. V is TRBV5-1 and J is TRBJ1-2; D is undetermined. The CDR3 bases are TGCGCCAGCAGCTTGGATTCAGGCGTCTATGGCTACACCTTC. Translating gives CASSLDSGVYGYTF.